Listed below are T cell receptor beta chains from one sample, sequenced in a study of control samples from healthy donors and cancer patients. Here immunoSEQ multiplex PCR was the method, and the copy in TCRdb shows in-frame clones only, minus some. The table records about 410,000 clones, around 90% of them present only once. Sequenced material: PBMCs. The origin of the receptors is a man aged 40-49 years with head and neck cancer. CDR3s include the opening cysteine and the closing phenylalanine or tryptophan. A D gene is named only where the DNA matches it firmly. Rows give clone size only sometimes, using once, few, many, or a class for an expanded clone.

v_call	j_call	d_call	clone_size	cdr3_nt	cdr3_aa
TRBV10-3	TRBJ2-7	NA	NA	TGTGCCATCAGTGAGGGGGACGGACGCTACGAGCAGTACTTC	CAISEGDGRYEQYF
TRBV6-4	TRBJ2-2	NA	NA	TGTGCCAGCAAGTTAGAGAGAGACACCGGGGAGCTGTTTTTT	CASKLERDTGELFF
TRBV28	TRBJ1-2	TRBD1	NA	TGTGCCAGCAGTTTATATCACAGGGGTCAGGGCTATGGCTACACCTTC	CASSLYHRGQGYGYTF
TRBV3-1/TRBV3-2	TRBJ2-1	NA	NA	TGTGCCAGCAGCCCCCATTGGTTGTCGGTAACTAGCTCCTACAATGAGCAGTTCTTC	CASSPHWLSVTSSYNEQFF
TRBV29-1	TRBJ2-1	NA	NA	TGCAGCGTTGACCGCCCCAAGAATGAGCAGTTCTTC	CSVDRPKNEQFF
TRBV14	TRBJ2-3	NA	NA	TGTGCCAGCAGCCAAGATGGGGGATCTAGCACAGATACGCAGTATTTT	CASSQDGGSSTDTQYF
TRBV10-2	TRBJ2-2	NA	few	TGCGCCACCCGGCGAGGGGAGAACACCGGGGAGCTGTTTTTT	CATRRGENTGELFF
TRBV5-1	TRBJ2-5	NA	NA	TGCGCCAGCAGCTCCGTGGCCCTGCGCGATTTGGGGACCCAGTACTTC	CASSSVALRDLGTQYF
TRBV5-5	TRBJ1-5	NA	NA	TGTGCCAGCAGCCCCATGGGGAACAATCAGCCCCAGCATTTT	CASSPMGNNQPQHF
TRBV5-1	TRBJ2-3	NA	NA	TGCGCCAGCAGCCAAAGGCCGCCGGATACGCAGTATTTT	CASSQRPPDTQYF
TRBV10-3	TRBJ1-1	TRBD1	NA	TGTGCCATCAGTTTTGCCGGGACAGGGGATTTTACTGAAGCTTTCTTT	CAISFAGTGDFTEAFF
TRBV15	TRBJ1-1	TRBD1	NA	TGTGCCACCAGCGGCCTAGCAGGGGGTACAAATATGAACACTGAAGCTTTCTTT	CATSGLAGGTNMNTEAFF
TRBV9	TRBJ2-5	NA	NA	TGTGCCAGCAGCGTAGTAGGTAGGGGCGGGGAGACCCAGTACTTC	CASSVVGRGGETQYF
TRBV29-1	TRBJ2-1	NA	NA	TGCAGCGTAAACCGGGCCCGAGTACCTTACAATGAGCAGTTCTTC	CSVNRARVPYNEQFF
TRBV3-1/TRBV3-2	TRBJ1-1	TRBD1	NA	TGTGCCAGCAGCCAAGATTTGAGGGCAGGGGGCGGTGGGACTGAAGCTTTCTTT	CASSQDLRAGGGGTEAFF